This T cell receptor (beta chain) appears in the sequencing data of a study of blood T cell repertoires in COVID-19. Study details: The United States, Italy and Spain provided the acute and convalescent COVID-19 samples. The analysed material was cDNA or gDNA that came from T cells, B-cell-depleted T cells, or PBMCs.

Enrolment of Seattle patients took place during active infection, and they were followed longitudinally. Comments on this clone: Other DNA sequences in the same sample also yield this CDR3.

The CDR3 is 13 residues long. Unmatched junction bases numbered 5, after V lost 8 bases and J lost 3 bases. Germline assignment: CDR1 SGHRS and CDR2 YFSETQ. Per the study methods: Amplification of reference gene primers was used by the study to estimate nucleated cell counts. Profiled with immunoSEQ multiplex PCR; TCRdb holds only in-frame clones, not every one. That table gives V, J and clone size, and the DNA gave D and trimming. The table lists about 300,000 clones, about nine tenths of them singletons. Sequences were obtained from peripheral blood. The clonotype comes from a woman in her twenties or thirties with COVID-19, enrolled during active disease. The chain recombines TRBV5-1 with TRBJ2-7; 10 positions agree with TRBD1. The CDR3 nucleotides read TGCGCCAGTAGCGGGGACAGGGGCTACGAGCAGTACTTC. It translates to CASSGDRGYEQYF. The full variable domain, in which reference TRBV5-1 and TRBJ2-7 provide the parts outside the CDR3, is KAGVTQTPRYLIKTRGQQVTLSCSPISGHRSVSWYQQTPGQGLQFLFEYFSETQRNKGNFPGRFSGRQFSNSRSEMNVSTLELGDSALYLCASSGDRGYEQYFGPGTRLTVT.